The rows below give T cell receptor beta chains drawn from one sample of a study of graft-versus-host responses after intestinal transplantation. What these receptors recognize is not known. Some clones are missing from TCRdb's copy, which holds only in-frame ones; the method was immunoSEQ multiplex PCR. The repertoire includes over 55,000 clones, around 91% of them detected once, and under 1.5% sits in the top ten. Sequencing used unstimulated CD8+ T cells sorted from spleen or lymph node cells, obtained before intestinal transplant. These receptors all stem from a human donor who received an intestinal transplant. Both conserved end residues are part of each CDR3. A D gene is named only where the DNA matches it firmly. Clone sizes are given selectively: once, few, many, or a class where the clone is expanded.

D	V	J	size	DNA	CDR3
TRBD2	TRBV5-1	TRBJ2-5	NA	TGCGCCAGCAATAGCGGGGGGCGAGAGACCCAGTACTTC	CASNSGGRETQYF
NA	TRBV6-5	TRBJ1-1	NA	TGTGCCAGCACCCCCTCAGGGGTGGTTACTGAAGCTTTCTTT	CASTPSGVVTEAFF
NA	TRBV5-1	TRBJ2-1	once	TGCGCCAGCAGCCCCGGCCCGGGGAATGAGCAGTTCTTC	CASSPGPGNEQFF
NA	TRBV5-6	TRBJ1-4	NA	TGTGCCAGCAGCTTCCAGGGCTTTAGTGAAAAACTGTTTTTT	CASSFQGFSEKLFF
TRBD1	TRBV4-1	TRBJ1-1	once	TGCGCCAGCAGCCAAGCGGCCCAGGGGGACACTGAAGCTTTCTTT	CASSQAAQGDTEAFF
NA	TRBV2	TRBJ1-5	NA	TGTGCCAGCAGTGCAGTACGGGGGGGACAGCCCCAGCATTTT	CASSAVRGGQPQHF
TRBD2	TRBV6-5	TRBJ2-1	NA	TGTGCCAGCAGTCACGGGGGGGAGCCCTACAATGAGCAGTTCTTC	CASSHGGEPYNEQFF
NA	TRBV29-1	TRBJ2-7	NA	TGCAGCGTTCTATCTGGGCAATCTTACGAGCAGTACTTC	CSVLSGQSYEQYF
NA	TRBV5-8	TRBJ1-2	once	TGTGCCAGCAGCGCAGGGTATACCCCTTATGGCTACACCTTC	CASSAGYTPYGYTF
TRBD2	TRBV7-3	TRBJ2-5	NA	TGTGCCAGCAGCCCGGGACTAGCGGGGGGGTTCCAAGAGACCCAGTACTTC	CASSPGLAGGFQETQYF
TRBD1	TRBV7-8	TRBJ2-7	NA	TGTGCCAGCAGCTTAGTCCCGGGACAGGGGCCCTACGAGCAGTACTTC	CASSLVPGQGPYEQYF
NA	TRBV5-5	TRBJ2-5	NA	TGTGCCAGCAGCCCCCCTCCCCAGGAGACCCAGTACTTC	CASSPPPQETQYF
NA	TRBV27	TRBJ1-2	few	TGTGCCAGCAGTTCCCCCGGGGGCTATGGCTACACCTTC	CASSSPGGYGYTF
TRBD1	TRBV7-9	TRBJ2-1	NA	TGTGCCAGCAGCCCGACAGGGTCTAGCCACAATGAGCAGTTCTTC	CASSPTGSSHNEQFF
NA	TRBV9	TRBJ1-3	NA	TGTGCCAGCACCAATTTGGGGGGTGCCACCATATATTTT	CASTNLGGATIYF
NA	TRBV20-1	TRBJ2-7	NA	TGCAGTGCTAGTGAGAGGTACGAGCAGTACTTC	CSASERYEQYF
NA	TRBV9	TRBJ2-1	NA	TGTGCCAGCAGCCCCGGGGGTGAGCAGTTCTTC	CASSPGGEQFF
TRBD2	TRBV27	TRBJ2-1	NA	TGTGCCAGCAGTTTACTGGGGGGGGCCTACAATGAGCAGTTCTTC	CASSLLGGAYNEQFF
TRBD2	TRBV6-5	TRBJ2-1	NA	TGTGCCAGCAGTTACTTGCGGGGGGCCTACAATGAGCAGTTCTTC	CASSYLRGAYNEQFF
TRBD1	TRBV25-1	TRBJ1-5	NA	TGTGCCAGCAGTGAACCGGGACAGACGCAGCCCCAGCATTTT	CASSEPGQTQPQHF
NA	TRBV6-5	TRBJ1-6	NA	TGTGCCAGCAGTTACTCGCGCGGGGGGTGGGGTTCACCCCTCCACTTT	CASSYSRGGWGSPLHF
NA	TRBV9	TRBJ1-2	NA	TGTGCCAGCAGCGTAGGACAGCTTAACTATGGCTACACCTTC	CASSVGQLNYGYTF
NA	TRBV6-1	TRBJ1-1	NA	TGTGCCAGCAGTGCGGACGCTCAAGGGGTCACTGAAGCTTTCTTT	CASSADAQGVTEAFF
NA	TRBV13	TRBJ2-7	few	TGTGCCAGCAGCTTAGGGGGCCAGACCTACGAGCAGTACTTC	CASSLGGQTYEQYF
TRBD1	TRBV5-6	TRBJ2-1	NA	TGTGCCAGCAGCGACGAGGGGACAGGGAACAGGAATGAGCAGTTCTTC	CASSDEGTGNRNEQFF
TRBD1	TRBV29-1	TRBJ2-1	once	TGCGCGCGTCCGGGACAGGGGGCGGTTGAGCAGTTCTTC	CARPGQGAVEQFF
NA	TRBV5-1	TRBJ2-1	NA	TGCGCCAGCAGCCCCGAATTTTGGACCGAGCGGAGATACAATGAGCAGTTCTTC	CASSPEFWTERRYNEQFF
NA	TRBV2	TRBJ1-1	NA	TGTGCCAGCAGTGAAGCGCCCGGGTACACTGAAGCTTTCTTT	CASSEAPGYTEAFF
TRBD2	TRBV29-1	TRBJ2-3	NA	TGCAGCGTTGTCCCACCTATACTAGCGGGGGGTCCTCTGAGGCCAGATACGCAGTATTTT	CSVVPPILAGGPLRPDTQYF
NA	TRBV13	TRBJ2-1	NA	TGTGCCAGCAGCTTAGGGCAGGCACACAATGAGCAGTTCTTC	CASSLGQAHNEQFF
NA	TRBV6-1	TRBJ2-7	NA	TGTGCCAGCAGTGAACCCCGTGGGGCAGGGTCCTACGAGCAGTACTTC	CASSEPRGAGSYEQYF
TRBD2	TRBV6-1	TRBJ2-7	NA	TGTGCCAGCAGTGACCTAACTAGCGTCTACGAGCAGTACTTC	CASSDLTSVYEQYF
NA	TRBV7-9	TRBJ2-7	once	TGTGCCAGCAGCCCGGGACAAACCTACGAGCAGTACTTC	CASSPGQTYEQYF
TRBD1	TRBV6-1	TRBJ1-2	NA	TGTGCCAGCAGTCCCACGACAGGGACTAACTATGGCTACACCTTC	CASSPTTGTNYGYTF
NA	TRBV10-3	TRBJ1-2	NA	TGTGCCACCGGACAGAACTATGGCTACACCTTC	CATGQNYGYTF
NA	TRBV9	TRBJ1-5	NA	TGTGCCAGCAGCCCCGGGGACATTGGAGGGCCCCAGCATTTT	CASSPGDIGGPQHF
TRBD1	TRBV9	TRBJ2-6	NA	TGTGCCAGCAGCGGTAGAATCTCAGGGGGCCCTTGGAGCGTCCTGACTTTC	CASSGRISGGPWSVLTF
TRBD1	TRBV5-6	TRBJ1-5	NA	TGTGCCAGCAGCTTGGGGACAGGGGACAATCAGCCCCAGCATTTT	CASSLGTGDNQPQHF
NA	TRBV29-1	TRBJ1-1	NA	TGCAGCGTTGTAAGAGACACAGAAAGCATGAACACTGAAGCTTTCTTT	CSVVRDTESMNTEAFF
NA	TRBV29-1	TRBJ2-2	once	TGCAGCGTTGAAGTAGGAGCGAACACCGGGGAGCTGTTTTTT	CSVEVGANTGELFF